Below, 30 T cell receptor beta chains from the same sample are listed, as sequenced in a study of control samples from healthy donors and cancer patients. Profiled with immunoSEQ multiplex PCR; TCRdb holds only in-frame clones, not every one. The data hold about 110,000 clones, with roughly nine tenths observed a single time. The sample taken for sequencing was blood. The receptors were gathered from a woman aged 18-29 years in good health.

The J gene is TRBJ1-2, the V gene TRBV7-2; TRBD1 matches at 7 bases. Trimming cost V 1 base and J 2 bases; bases outside gene matches: 4. The CDR3 totals 15 residues. The V gene's germline CDR1 is SGHTA and CDR2 FQGNSA. The CDR3 spells CASSLEAGGNYGYTF. The DNA for the CDR3 is TGTGCCAGCAGCTTAGAAGCAGGGGGGAACTATGGCTACACCTTC. The whole variable domain, filled in from reference TRBV7-2 and TRBJ1-2, reads GAGVSQSPSNKVTEKGKDVELRCDPISGHTALYWYRQSLGQGLEFLIYFQGNSAPDKSGLPSDRFSAERTGGSVSTLTIQRTQQEDSAVYLCASSLEAGGNYGYTFGSGTRLTVV.

The rearrangement links TRBV29-1 to TRBJ1-1; D remains ambiguous. This CDR3 contains 10 residues. In germline, CDR1 is SQVTM, CDR2 ANQGSEA. The CDR3 region has the DNA TGCAGGCGAACTGGGACTGAAGCTTTCTTT. This gives the protein CRRTGTEAFF.

J is TRBJ2-1 and V is TRBV9; D tentatively reads TRBD1 or TRBD2 (5 bases each). V was cut by 0 bases and J by 1 base, with 11 bases left in between. This CDR3 is built from 16 residues. CDR1 and CDR2 from the germline V gene are SGDLS and YYNGEE. The CDR3 protein is CASSVGGRRSYNEQFF. DNA for the CDR3: TGTGCCAGCAGCGTAGGGGGCCGGAGGTCCTACAATGAGCAGTTCTTC. The entire variable domain, with the rest obtained from reference TRBV9 and TRBJ2-1, is as follows: DSGVTQTPKHLITATGQRVTLRCSPRSGDLSVYWYQQSLDQGLQFLIQYYNGEERAKGNILERFSAQQFPDLHSELNLSSLELGDSALYFCASSVGGRRSYNEQFFGPGTRLTVL.

The chain joins TRBV20-1 to TRBJ2-5, with D unresolved. The CDR3 consists of 14 residues. Germline values: CDR1 DFQATT, CDR2 SNEGSKA (reference sequence). Trimming shortened V by 3 bases and J by 0 bases, and 11 bases separated the two germline ends. The CDR3 here is CSASTGSNQETQYF. Written as DNA, the CDR3 is TGCAGTGCTAGTACCGGGTCCAACCAAGAGACCCAGTACTTC.

This clone was found once. The chain has TRBV28 and TRBJ2-5, with TRBD2 as a possible D gene (5 bases). The CDR3 contains 11 residues. Germline CDR1 MDHEN, CDR2 SYDVKM. V gave up 5 bases and J gave up 5 bases, with 6 bases separating them. CDR3 sequence reads: CASSQRETQYF. The DNA for the CDR3 is TGTGCCAGCAGTCAGCGGGAGACCCAGTACTTC.

In this sample, this clone turned up once. V gene TRBV4-2 combines with J gene TRBJ2-7; 13 nucleotides line up with TRBD2. The trim removed 1 base at V and 7 bases at J, leaving 10 bases unmatched. Germline V gene data show CDR1 as LGHNA and CDR2 as YNFKEQ. The CDR3 extends over 17 amino acids. The CDR3 region has the DNA TGTGCCAGCAGCCAAGTTGAACTAGCGGGGGGGCCGGGGGAGCAGTACTTC. Encoded protein: CASSQVELAGGPGEQYF.

Comment on this clone: Other DNA sequences within the sample encode an identical CDR3. This chain links TRBV4-3 with TRBJ2-3; D perhaps matches TRBD1 (5 bases). Germline CDR1 reads LGHNA; CDR2 reads YSLEER. The CDR3 runs to 14 residues. V lost 0 bases and J 3 bases, leaving 7 bases between the germline ends. CDR3 region: CASSQDQGTDTQYF. The CDR3 nucleotides read TGCGCCAGCAGCCAAGACCAGGGAACAGATACGCAGTATTTT.

The rearrangement links TRBV6-5 to TRBJ2-7, with 8 bases fitting TRBD1. The CDR3 runs 15 residues. The germline V gene encodes CDR1 MNHEY and CDR2 SVGAGI. The junction had 9 bases not matched to a gene; V was cut back by 5 bases and J by 3 bases. CDR3 sequence: CASSNPDRARYEQYF. CDR3 sequence (DNA): TGTGCCAGCAGTAACCCGGACAGGGCGCGCTACGAGCAGTACTTC.

The rearrangement joins TRBV7-2 to TRBJ2-3; TRBD2 matches at 10 bases. This CDR3 has 16 amino acids. Germline-derived CDR1 and CDR2 are SGHTA and FQGNSA. V shed 6 bases and J 2 bases; nucleotides not matched to a gene: 8. CDR3 coding DNA: TGTGCCAGCAGTCGAGATAGCGGGGGGACCACAGATACGCAGTATTTT. Protein: CASSRDSGGTTDTQYF.

The V and J genes are TRBV6-6 and TRBJ2-1; D may be TRBD2 (6 bases). V lost 0 bases and J 8 bases, leaving 11 bases between the germline ends. Germline CDR1 and CDR2: MNHNY and SVGAGI (reference sequence). The CDR3 spans 14 residues. The CDR3: CASSYSAGGYEQFF. The CDR3 DNA is TGTGCCAGCAGTTACTCGGCCGGAGGGTATGAGCAGTTCTTC.

The J gene is TRBJ1-2, the V gene TRBV6-5; D is ambiguous. This CDR3 spans 13 amino acids. V gave up 2 bases and J gave up 2 bases, with 6 bases separating them. The germline V gene has CDR1 MNHEY and CDR2 SVGAGI. CDR3 sequence (DNA): TGTGCCAGCAGTTACGACACGAACTATGGCTACACCTTC. This gives the protein CASSYDTNYGYTF.

The J gene is TRBJ1-4, the V gene TRBV4-3, with D maybe TRBD1 (5 bases). Germline CDR1 LGHNA, CDR2 YSLEER. Trimming removed 0 bases from V and 3 bases from J, with 11 bases in between. This CDR3 is built from 16 residues. CDR3 nucleotide sequence: TGCGCCAGCAGCCAAGAAAGGGTGGGGGCTAATGAAAAACTGTTTTTT. The encoded protein is CASSQERVGANEKLFF.

This chain connects TRBV2 to TRBJ1-3, with a tentative D call TRBD1 (6 bases). Germline CDR1 reads SNHLY; CDR2 reads FYNNEI. This CDR3 region has 17 residues. V was cut by 6 bases and J by 0 bases, with 18 bases left in between. CDR3 sequence reads: CASRPGGALSSGNTIYF. CDR3 DNA: TGTGCCAGCAGGCCCGGGGGGGCCCTCAGCTCTGGAAACACCATATATTTT.

The chain carries TRBV24-1 and TRBJ1-5; 10 nucleotides align to TRBD1. Unmatched junction bases numbered 8, after V lost 3 bases and J lost 10 bases. This CDR3 has 15 amino acids. Germline V gene data show CDR1 as KGHDR and CDR2 as SFDVKD. The CDR3 nucleotides read TGTGCCACCAGTGATAGTGGGACAGGGGTAGGACCCCAGCATTTT. Protein: CATSDSGTGVGPQHF.

This chain uses TRBV7-9 with TRBJ1-5; 12 bases fit TRBD1. In germline, CDR1 is SEHNR, CDR2 FQNEAQ (reference sequence). The V and J ends lost 1 base and 1 base, in that order; junction bases with no gene match: 2. CDR3 length: 17 residues. This CDR3 reads CASSLGDRGRSNQPQHF. The CDR3 DNA follows: TGTGCCAGCAGCTTAGGGGACAGGGGGCGAAGCAATCAGCCCCAGCATTTT.

DNA of the CDR3: TGTGCCAGCAGCTTTGTTATGGCGGGGGGGCCGACGGATGAGCAGTTCTTC. Its translation is CASSFVMAGGPTDEQFF. V gene TRBV7-2 combines with J gene TRBJ2-1, with 9 bases lining up with TRBD2. Germline V gives CDR1 SGHTA, CDR2 FQGNSA. V lost 3 bases and J lost 8; bases outside the gene matches: 14. This CDR3 comprises 17 residues. The full variable domain, completed using reference TRBV7-2 and TRBJ2-1, is GAGVSQSPSNKVTEKGKDVELRCDPISGHTALYWYRQSLGQGLEFLIYFQGNSAPDKSGLPSDRFSAERTGGSVSTLTIQRTQQEDSAVYLCASSFVMAGGPTDEQFFGPGTRLTVL.

The chain carries TRBV18 and TRBJ1-5; D unresolved. Germline V gene sequence: CDR1 KGHSH, CDR2 LQKENI. The CDR3 length is 13 residues. Trimming stripped 2 bases from V and 4 bases from J, with 6 bases between. The DNA for the CDR3 is TGTGCCAGCTCACCAGGCAGAAATCAGCCCCAGCATTTT. The encoded protein is CASSPGRNQPQHF.

The rearrangement uses TRBV12-5 and TRBJ1-5; the match to TRBD1 covers 8 bases. J lost 6 bases, V lost 6 bases, and 13 bases had no gene match. CDR3 length: 16 residues. Germline CDR1 is LGHNT and CDR2 is FRNRAP. The CDR3 loop reads CASGTGQGFFPQPQHF. Written as DNA, the CDR3 is TGTGCTAGTGGAACCGGACAGGGATTTTTCCCTCAGCCCCAGCATTTT.

This chain joins TRBV28 and TRBJ1-1, with a tentative D call TRBD1 (6 bases). CDR1 and CDR2 from the germline V gene are MDHEN and SYDVKM. V lost 5 bases, J lost 4 bases, and 17 bases lay in between. The CDR3 consists of 15 residues. The CDR3 protein is CASSGGGAGVTEAFF. The CDR3 region has the DNA TGTGCCAGCAGTGGGGGTGGGGCAGGGGTCACTGAAGCTTTCTTT.

This clone was seen a handful of times. V usage is TRBV7-2 and J usage is TRBJ2-2; D might be TRBD1 or TRBD2, each matching 5 bases. With 6 bases removed from V and 0 bases from J, the gap between germline ends came to 11 bases. The CDR3 contains 15 residues. Germline V CDR1 and CDR2: SGHTA, FQGNSA. The CDR3 bases are TGTGCCAGCAGAACCGGGACGGCGAACACCGGGGAGCTGTTTTTT. This gives the protein CASRTGTANTGELFF. Full variable domain (rest looked up from reference TRBV7-2 and TRBJ2-2): GAGVSQSPSNKVTEKGKDVELRCDPISGHTALYWYRQSLGQGLEFLIYFQGNSAPDKSGLPSDRFSAERTGGSVSTLTIQRTQQEDSAVYLCASRTGTANTGELFFGEGSRLTVL.

This chain connects TRBV9 to TRBJ2-7, with 10 bases matching TRBD2. This CDR3 spans 15 amino acids. CDR1 and CDR2 from the germline V gene are SGDLS and YYNGEE. Losses at the gene ends were 3 bases for V and 4 bases for J; bases not matched to a gene: 7. CDR3 amino acids: CASSAGSGRGYEQYF. In nucleotides, the CDR3 is TGTGCCAGCAGCGCCGGGAGCGGGAGGGGTTACGAGCAGTACTTC. Complete variable domain (other parts from reference TRBV9 and TRBJ2-7): DSGVTQTPKHLITATGQRVTLRCSPRSGDLSVYWYQQSLDQGLQFLIQYYNGEERAKGNILERFSAQQFPDLHSELNLSSLELGDSALYFCASSAGSGRGYEQYFGPGTRLTVT.

This chain uses TRBV5-1 with TRBJ2-5, with a weak D call TRBD2 (5 bases). V lost 2 bases to trimming and J lost 2 bases, with 19 bases between them. The CDR3 is 17 residues long. Germline CDR1 and CDR2: SGHRS and YFSETQ. The CDR3 is CASSFEGFLVGQETQYF. The CDR3 coding sequence is TGCGCCAGCAGCTTTGAGGGTTTCCTGGTTGGACAAGAGACCCAGTACTTC.

The genes are TRBV5-1 and TRBJ1-6; 9 nucleotides match TRBD1. V dropped 3 bases and J dropped 7; count of bases not matched to a gene: 5. CDR1 is SGHRS, CDR2 YFSETQ, per germline. The CDR3 contains 15 residues. This CDR3 reads CASSSTGGGNSPLHF. The CDR3 DNA reads TGCGCCAGCAGCTCGACAGGGGGTGGCAATTCACCCCTCCACTTT.

The gene calls are TRBV30 and TRBJ1-1; D not resolved. Germline CDR1 GTSNPN, CDR2 SVGIG (reference sequence). V lost 2 bases to trimming and J lost 1 base, with 8 bases between them. The CDR3 is 13 residues long. Here the CDR3 DNA reads TGTGCCTGGAGTCTAGATGCGAACACTGAAGCTTTCTTT. Residues: CAWSLDANTEAFF.

The CDR3 DNA is TGTGCCAGCAGTTTTCCAGGGGCGAAGGGCTACACCTTC. This encodes CASSFPGAKGYTF. The V and J genes are TRBV28 and TRBJ1-2; D may be TRBD1 (6 bases). Per the germline V gene, CDR1 is MDHEN and CDR2 is SYDVKM. The CDR3 extends over 13 amino acids. With 3 bases removed from V and 8 bases from J, the gap between germline ends came to 13 bases.

The rearrangement uses TRBV7-6 and TRBJ2-5; D is possibly TRBD2 (6 bases). The CDR3 contains 15 residues. Germline CDR1 and CDR2: SGHVS and FNYEAQ. V was clipped by 1 base and J by 2 bases, with 11 bases between them. CDR3: CASSLGGGIQETQYF. CDR3 nucleotide sequence: TGTGCCAGCAGCTTAGGAGGCGGGATTCAAGAGACCCAGTACTTC.

The gene calls are TRBV20-1 and TRBJ2-7, with a tentative D call TRBD1 (6 bases). Trimming took off 3 bases at V and 5 bases at J, with 11 bases between the two ends. CDR3 length equals 12 residues. Germline assignment: CDR1 DFQATT and CDR2 SNEGSKA (reference sequence). DNA of the CDR3: TGCAGTGCTAGTTCAGGGGACCACGAGCAGTACTTC. Translation: CSASSGDHEQYF.

The rearrangement links TRBV4-2 to TRBJ2-4; 10 bases agree with TRBD2. Trimming cost V 5 bases and J 8 bases; bases outside gene matches: 12. CDR3 length equals 16 residues. The germline CDR1 and CDR2 sequences are LGHNA and YNFKEQ. The CDR3 here is CASSTIAGGGGDIQYF. The CDR3 bases are TGTGCCAGCAGCACAATAGCGGGGGGAGGAGGAGACATTCAGTACTTC.

The chain combines TRBV20-1 with TRBJ1-4, with D possibly TRBD1 on 5 matching bases. V shed 3 bases and J shed 3 bases, with 11 bases lying between them. The germline V gene has CDR1 DFQATT and CDR2 SNEGSKA (reference sequence). CDR3 length: 14 residues. The CDR3 region has the DNA TGCAGTGCTAGTAACAGGATCTCTAATGAAAAACTGTTTTTT. It encodes CSASNRISNEKLFF.

The J gene is TRBJ2-2, the V gene TRBV5-1; 10 bases agree with TRBD2. With V trimmed by 4 bases and J by 2 bases, 5 bases remained unmatched. This CDR3 has 16 residues. Germline V CDR1 and CDR2: SGHRS, YFSETQ. The CDR3 nucleotides read TGCGCCAGCAGCCCTAGCGGGAGCCCTAACACCGGGGAGCTGTTTTTT. This gives the protein CASSPSGSPNTGELFF. The full variable domain, its missing parts supplied by reference TRBV5-1 and TRBJ2-2, is KAGVTQTPRYLIKTRGQQVTLSCSPISGHRSVSWYQQTPGQGLQFLFEYFSETQRNKGNFPGRFSGRQFSNSRSEMNVSTLELGDSALYLCASSPSGSPNTGELFFGEGSRLTVL.